This T cell receptor (beta chain) was recovered during a study of T cell responses to AZD1222 COVID-19 vaccine. Study in general: Pooled in the analysis were second doses at about 4 or about 12 weeks. Findings and caveats of the study: Spike-specific TCR repertoires showed rising breadth and depth after two AZD1222 doses. The study reported that nearly half of spike-specific TCRs target unmutated variant regions.

Using immunoSEQ multiplex PCR, the repertoire was profiled, and TCRdb retains in-frame clones only, with some absent. In the table there are fewer than 100,000 clones, approximately 91% of which are singletons. Regarding this clone: Its antigen is unknown.

The ends were cut back, 5 bases at V and 1 base at J, with 14 bases in the middle. The CDR3 sequence is 15 residues long. Germline V gene sequence: CDR1 LGHDT, CDR2 YNNKEL (reference sequence). The chain has TRBV3-1 (or the pseudogene TRBV3-2) and TRBJ1-1, with a tentative D call TRBD1 (5 bases). Material: peripheral blood, obtained on day 0 of AZD1222 vaccination. This TCR was sampled from an adult in good health. As DNA, the CDR3 is TGTGCCAGCAGCGACAGAGGGGAGGGGAACACTGAAGCTTTCTTT. Translation gives CASSDRGEGNTEAFF.